One T cell receptor beta chain is described in this entry. Its antigen is unknown. No much larger clone is present one base from it, and per-base qualities are unavailable. This sample was included in a study of brain metastases from non-small cell lung cancer (dated by TCRdb to between 2019 and 2020). For the study in its entirety: In non-small-cell lung cancer patients, the researchers characterized the immune microenvironment of brain metastases and primary tumors that had been resected as matched pairs.

A cohort of about 41 patients with surgically resected non-small-cell lung cancer, for whom both primary tumor and brain metastasis specimens were available, was included. The tumor specimens consisted of archival formalin-fixed, paraffin-embedded tissues. Libraries were constructed by the immunoSEQ multiplex PCR assay. Sequencing of the T-cell receptor beta chain repertoire was carried out together with a 770-gene immune expression panel. Drawn from immuneACCESS, this table holds only the in-frame rearrangements with V and J called that TCRdb kept. Clones are partly lost; checked studies trace under half to an unresolved V gene and leave the rest unexplained. This sample is represented by under 4,500 clones; nearly 90% of them were singletons. 3% to 4% of the sample is taken by the ten largest. From the cysteine up to the phenylalanine, the CDR3 has a length of 14 residues. Left in the record is the CDR3 DNA by itself, 42 bases read in frame from the first base. After removal of 7 bases from V and 4 bases from J, the junction retains 9 bases not matched to a gene. Taken from the germline V gene, the CDR1 and CDR2 loops are MNHEY and SVGAGI.

Overall study outcomes, separate from this receptor: Compared with the matched primary tumors, T-cell clones appeared to be expanded in roughly 60% of brain metastases. T-cell infiltration was lower in brain metastases than in primary tumors (P < 0.001). TCR repertoires were found to be largely shared between paired brain metastases and primary tumors, although sparse T-cell densities were observed in the brain metastases.

Sequencing input: primary lung tumor tissue. The cell subset or site label of this sample denotes: primary lung tumor paired with brain metastasis. Recombination joined TRBV6-5 with TRBJ1-1; 7 central bases correspond to TRBD1. The source of this sequence is a donor aged 40 or over with non-small cell lung cancer. The CDR3 amino acid sequence is: CASNTQGLGTEAFF. The DNA is TGTGCCAGCAATACACAGGGGCTCGGCACTGAAGCTTTCTTT.